The 18 T cell receptor beta chains in this list originate from one sample, sequenced in a study of cytomegalovirus exposure and HLA in healthy donors. Primers included in the PCR were 60 Vbeta and 13 Jbeta primers. This table comes from immunoSEQ multiplex PCR, and its TCRdb copy is limited to in-frame clones, with some not included. The sample contains under 200,000 clones, 81% of which appear only once. Sequenced: PBMCs. The receptors originated from a man in his forties in good health and CMV-seropositive.

This chain joins TRBV6-1 and TRBJ1-1; tentative D call: TRBD1 (6 bases). This CDR3 has 15 residues. With 6 bases removed from V and 0 bases from J, the gap between germline ends came to 14 bases. Germline CDR1 reads MNHNS; CDR2 reads SASEGT. CDR3 residues: CASRKETGLNTEAFF. CDR3 in DNA: TGTGCCAGCAGGAAGGAGACAGGACTGAACACTGAAGCTTTCTTT.

A note on this clone: The junction shows a germline mismatch at one end, possibly a read error. The chain uses TRBV6-1 and TRBJ2-7; 10 nucleotides match TRBD1. CDR1 is MNHNS and CDR2 is SASEGT in the germline V gene. This CDR3 has 15 residues. The DNA of the CDR3 is TGTGCCAGCATTGAAAGACAGGGGGCGAACTACGAGCAGTACTTC. The encoded protein is CASIERQGANYEQYF.

This chain links TRBV6-5 with TRBJ1-2; D is perhaps TRBD1 (6 bases). Trimming removed 6 bases from V and 4 bases from J, with 12 bases in between. Germline loops: CDR1 MNHEY, CDR2 SVGAGI. The CDR3 is 13 residues long. The CDR3 coding sequence is TGTGCCAGCAGACCAGGACAGACCTATGGCTACACCTTC. Translation gives CASRPGQTYGYTF.

On this clone itself: The identical CDR3 is also encoded by other nucleotide sequences in the sample. V gene TRBV9 combines with J gene TRBJ2-5, with D hard to call. The CDR3 consists of 14 residues. Germline loops: CDR1 SGDLS, CDR2 YYNGEE. Deletions cut 0 bases from V and 0 bases from J, with 6 bases between. The CDR3 loop is CASSVGPDQETQYF. CDR3 bases: TGTGCCAGCAGCGTAGGTCCGGACCAAGAGACCCAGTACTTC.

This rearrangement joins TRBV6-6 to TRBJ2-2; D ambiguous. The CDR3 contains 14 residues. Deletions cut 4 bases from V and 2 bases from J, with 8 bases between. Germline CDR1 reads MNHNY; CDR2 reads SVGAGI (reference sequence). The CDR3 here is CASSWASNTGELFF. The CDR3 coding sequence is TGTGCCAGCAGTTGGGCAAGCAACACCGGGGAGCTGTTTTTT.

CDR3 DNA sequence: TGTGCCAGCAGCCCTGGGACAGGCGGGGAAAAACTGTTTTTT. This gives the protein CASSPGTGGEKLFF. The V gene is TRBV6-6, the J gene TRBJ1-4; 8 nucleotides match TRBD1. Germline V gene lookup returns CDR1 MNHNY and CDR2 SVGAGI (reference sequence). This CDR3 is 14 amino acids long. V shed 6 bases, J shed 8 bases, and the junction held 8 bases outside the gene matches.

The rearrangement joins TRBV7-6 to TRBJ2-2, with 8 bases lining up with TRBD1. The V and J ends lost 1 base and 5 bases, in that order; junction bases with no gene match: 6. Germline V gives CDR1 SGHVS, CDR2 FNYEAQ. The length of the CDR3 is 16 residues. For the CDR3, the DNA is TGTGCCAGCAGCTTAGGGGCAGGGGGCGATACCGGGGAGCTGTTTTTT. Translation: CASSLGAGGDTGELFF.

The chain recombines TRBV19 with TRBJ2-5; TRBD1 matches at 9 bases. This CDR3 comprises 14 residues. V shed 8 bases and J 3 bases; nucleotides not matched to a gene: 7. Germline loops: CDR1 LNHDA, CDR2 SQIVND (reference sequence). CDR3 in amino acids: CASRPTGGEETQYF. DNA of the CDR3: TGTGCCAGTCGGCCGACAGGGGGTGAAGAGACCCAGTACTTC.

The rearrangement links TRBV7-9 to TRBJ1-1; D perhaps matches TRBD1 (5 bases). The CDR3 totals 15 residues. Trimming pared 2 bases from V and 0 bases from J, leaving 10 bases between. Germline lookup yields CDR1 SEHNR and CDR2 FQNEAQ (reference sequence). Here the CDR3 DNA reads TGTGCCAGCAGCTTACAAGACAGCATGAACACTGAAGCTTTCTTT. Translation gives CASSLQDSMNTEAFF.

CDR3 in amino acids: CASSSADPTQYF. The CDR3 region has the DNA TGTGCCAGCAGTTCCGCCGACCCGACTCAGTACTTC. The V and J genes are TRBV6-6 and TRBJ2-7, with D unclear. Per germline, CDR1 MNHNY and CDR2 SVGAGI (reference sequence). This CDR3 has 12 amino acids. The V gene lost 4 bases and the J gene lost 10 bases, with 14 bases spanning the gap.

The CDR3 is CASTVGGADTQYF. CDR3 nucleotide sequence: TGTGCCAGCACGGTGGGGGGGGCAGATACGCAGTATTTT. The genes are TRBV2 and TRBJ2-3, with 7 bases that match TRBD2. The CDR3 runs to 13 residues. Trimming took 7 bases from V and 4 from J; bases not matched to a gene: 5. Germline V gene data show CDR1 as SNHLY and CDR2 as FYNNEI.

The chain combines TRBV28 with TRBJ1-2, with a weak D call TRBD1 (6 bases). Looked up from germline, CDR1 is MDHEN and CDR2 is SYDVKM. Trimming cost V 2 bases and J 0 bases, with 19 bases left between them. This CDR3 region has 18 residues. The CDR3 nucleotides read TGTGCCAGCAGTTTACGGGGGGTGGACAGTCGAGCTAACTATGGCTACACCTTC. Translating gives CASSLRGVDSRANYGYTF.

The J gene is TRBJ2-2, the V gene TRBV6-5; tentatively, D is TRBD1 (6 bases). CDR1 and CDR2 from the germline V gene are MNHEY and SVGAGI. This CDR3 is 14 amino acids long. V lost 5 bases, J lost 5 bases, and 12 bases lay in between. CDR3 loop: CASSIRTETGELFF. The CDR3 DNA reads TGTGCCAGCAGTATCAGGACAGAAACCGGGGAGCTGTTTTTT.

As DNA, the CDR3 is TGTGCCAGTGGAGGGGCGAACACTGAAGCTTTCTTT. Amino acid sequence: CASGGANTEAFF. The chain is built from TRBV7-2 and TRBJ1-1; a weak D match, TRBD1 (5 bases). CDR3 length: 12 amino acids. Per the germline V gene, CDR1 is SGHTA and CDR2 is FQGNSA. The V gene lost 9 bases and the J gene lost 1 base, with 9 bases spanning the gap.

The J gene is TRBJ1-3, the V gene TRBV16; 9 bases align to TRBD1. CDR3 length equals 16 residues. Germline CDR1 KGHSY, CDR2 FQNENV. Trimming cost V 1 base and J 5 bases; bases outside gene matches: 6. CDR3 region: CASSQWGQGLRNTIYF. As DNA, the CDR3 is TGTGCCAGCAGCCAATGGGGACAGGGACTTCGAAACACCATATATTTT.

This clone was detected only once. CDR3 sequence reads: CSVEGLAGGICEQFF. DNA of the CDR3: TGCAGCGTTGAAGGGCTAGCGGGGGGGATCTGTGAGCAGTTCTTC. The genes are TRBV29-1 and TRBJ2-1; TRBD2 matches 12 bases. Trimming at V came to 1 base and at J to 9 bases, leaving 7 bases not matched to a gene. Germline assignment: CDR1 SQVTM and CDR2 ANQGSEA. The CDR3 spans 15 residues.

This sequence joins TRBV6-6 and TRBJ1-5; tentatively, D is TRBD1 (5 bases). The germline V gene has CDR1 MNHNY and CDR2 SVGAGI (reference sequence). Trimming cost V 8 bases and J 2 bases, with 13 bases left between them. The CDR3 is 14 amino acids. CDR3 nucleotide sequence: TGTGCCAGCCTCGGGAGGGGCCGCAATCAGCCCCAGCATTTT. It is translated as CASLGRGRNQPQHF.

This chain joins TRBV19 and TRBJ2-3; 8 nucleotides line up with TRBD1. V lost 0 bases and J lost 3; bases outside the gene matches: 8. CDR3 length equals 17 residues. Germline CDR1 reads LNHDA; CDR2 reads SQIVND (reference sequence). This chain's CDR3 is CASSIDRGQGITDTQYF. CDR3 nucleotide sequence: TGTGCCAGTAGTATAGATCGCGGACAGGGTATAACAGATACGCAGTATTTT.